The next 4 T cell receptor beta chains were all read from a single sample in a study of glioma-infiltrating T cells. TCR alpha and beta CDR3 regions were amplified from RNA using iRepertoire nested multiplex PCR. TCRdb called the multiplex PCR reads again in MiXCR, with one record for every CDR3 protein. The table records some 85,000 distinct CDR3 sequences, approximately 22% of them present only once. The material sequenced was glioma tissue, nonneoplastic brain tissue, or PBMCs (not recorded which). The origin of the receptors is a human donor with low-grade glioma or glioblastoma, undergoing nonglioma brain surgery, or in good health (not recorded which).

This clonotype has ten or more counts. The rearrangement links TRBV12-5 to TRBJ2-5; 7 positions match TRBD1. This CDR3 contains 16 residues. Germline CDR1 reads LGHNT; CDR2 reads FRNRAP. The V segment lost 1 base and the J segment 1 base; nucleotides outside the gene matches: 6. Here the CDR3 DNA reads TGTGCTAGTGGTTTGGCCACCGGACAGGCCCAAGAGACCCAGTACTTC. The encoded protein is CASGLATGQAQETQYF.

This clonotype was counted at least ten times. The rearrangement joins TRBV19 to TRBJ1-2; 10 bases are shared with TRBD1. This CDR3 has 14 residues. Germline CDR1 LNHDA, CDR2 SQIVND (reference sequence). The trim removed 9 bases at V and 3 bases at J, leaving 7 bases unmatched. The CDR3 is CASSDRGQDYGYTF. The DNA of the CDR3 is TGTGCCAGCTCTGACAGGGGGCAGGACTATGGCTACACCTTC.

This clonotype has only a few counts. The chain employs TRBV29-1 and TRBJ2-1; the D gene could be TRBD1 or TRBD2 (7 bases each). Per the germline V gene, CDR1 is SQVTM and CDR2 is ANQGSEA. The CDR3 has 15 residues. The germline V and J ends were trimmed by 1 base and 5 bases, with 15 bases remaining between them. The CDR3 is CSVEGFRGGHNEQFF. CDR3 in DNA: TGCAGCGTTGAAGGGTTCAGGGGGGGACACAATGAGCAGTTCTTC.

This chain connects TRBV7-6 to TRBJ2-1, with 12 bases identical to TRBD2. The V and J ends lost 5 bases and 8 bases, in that order; junction bases with no gene match: 10. Germline CDR1 reads SGHVS; CDR2 reads FNYEAQ. The CDR3 totals 16 residues. The CDR3 region is CASSPLTSGGRDEQFF. CDR3 nucleotides: TGTGCCAGCAGCCCATTGACTAGCGGGGGTAGGGATGAGCAGTTCTTC.